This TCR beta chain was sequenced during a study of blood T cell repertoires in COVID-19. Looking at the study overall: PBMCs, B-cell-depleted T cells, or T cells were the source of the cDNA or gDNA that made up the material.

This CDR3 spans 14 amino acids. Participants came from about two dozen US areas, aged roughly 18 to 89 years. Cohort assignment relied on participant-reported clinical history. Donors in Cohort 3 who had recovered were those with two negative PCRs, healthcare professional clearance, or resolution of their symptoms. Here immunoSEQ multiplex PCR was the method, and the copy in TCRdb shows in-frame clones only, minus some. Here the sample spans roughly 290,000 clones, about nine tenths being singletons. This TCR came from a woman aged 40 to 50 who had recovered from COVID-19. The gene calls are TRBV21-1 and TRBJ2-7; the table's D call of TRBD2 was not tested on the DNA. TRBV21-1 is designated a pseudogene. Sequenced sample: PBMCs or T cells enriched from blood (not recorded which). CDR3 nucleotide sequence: TGTGCCAGCAGCATTGGAGGGGAGCGTTACGAGCAGTACTTC. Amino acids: CASSIGGERYEQYF.